Below, one T cell receptor (beta chain) is given with its context. Clones were read by immunoSEQ multiplex PCR, and TCRdb kept only the in-frame ones, dropping some. The table lists about 170,000 clones, around 82% of them singletons. Germline V gene lookup returns CDR1 MGHRA and CDR2 YSYEKL. CDR3 length equals 15 residues. With 4 bases clipped from V and 4 bases from J, the junction kept 6 bases outside the gene matches. This sample was included in a study of blood T cell repertoires in COVID-19. The sequence was collected from a woman in her forties or fifties in a cohort exposed to, infected with or recovered from COVID-19 (not recorded which). This chain uses TRBV4-1 with TRBJ2-2; 7 bases are a match to TRBD1. Material for sequencing was PBMCs or T cells enriched from blood (not recorded which). In nucleotides, the CDR3 is TGCGCCAGCAGCCGGGAAGGGGGCATCACCGGGGAGCTGTTTTTT. Its protein product is CASSREGGITGELFF.